This T cell receptor (beta chain) was sequenced for a study of neurological immune-mediated disorders. Looking at the study overall: Disease course was recorded as relapsing-remitting for approximately 30 and secondary progressive for about 9% of the roughly 34 multiple sclerosis patients.

Whole-study findings and limits: None of the CDR3 amino acid sequences found in expanded clones was shared across subjects. This suggests that the TCR-beta repertoires were private in all groups. Patients with HTLV-1-associated myelopathy had the highest level of TCR clonal expansion, whereas patients with multiple sclerosis had the lowest level, falling beneath the level found in healthy controls.

The cDNA came from 5'RACE with 10-nucleotide random UMIs. MiXCR was run by TCRdb on the 5' RACE reads, yielding one entry per CDR3 protein. This table holds 100,000 or so distinct CDR3 sequences, around 3.3% found once. The CDR3 runs 16 residues. The germline gives CDR1 SGHDN, CDR2 FVKESK. The J segment lost 6 bases and the V segment lost 3 bases, leaving 11 bases of the junction unmatched. This clonotype has at least ten counts. Its antigen is not identified. The sequence came from a woman under 30 with multiple sclerosis. Sequences were obtained from PBMCs. The chain is built from TRBV14 and TRBJ1-3, with 7 bases matching TRBD1. The CDR3 DNA is TGTGCCAGCAGCCACGCTCGGAGGGGGCTCGAAAACACCATATATTTT. Its translation is CASSHARRGLENTIYF.